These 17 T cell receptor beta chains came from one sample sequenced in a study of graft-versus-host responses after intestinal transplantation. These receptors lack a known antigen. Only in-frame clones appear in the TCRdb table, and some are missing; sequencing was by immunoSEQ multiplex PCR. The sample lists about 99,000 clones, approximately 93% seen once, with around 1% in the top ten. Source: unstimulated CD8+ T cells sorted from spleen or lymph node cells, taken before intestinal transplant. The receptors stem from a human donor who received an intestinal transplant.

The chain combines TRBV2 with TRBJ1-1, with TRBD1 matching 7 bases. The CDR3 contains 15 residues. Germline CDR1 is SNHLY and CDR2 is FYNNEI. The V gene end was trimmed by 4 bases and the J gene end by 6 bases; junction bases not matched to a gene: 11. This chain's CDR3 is CASSVGRGFGSEAFF. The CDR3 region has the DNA TGTGCCAGCAGTGTAGGCAGGGGGTTTGGTTCTGAAGCTTTCTTT.

Written as DNA, the CDR3 is TGTGCCAGCAGCTACTTAGACAGCGCAACTAATGAAAAACTGTTTTTT. Its translation: CASSYLDSATNEKLFF. J is TRBJ1-4 and V is TRBV4-2; weak D call: TRBD1 (5 bases). CDR1 is LGHNA and CDR2 is YNFKEQ in the germline V gene. Trimming removed 5 bases from V and 0 bases from J, with 13 bases in between. The CDR3 loop spans 16 amino acids.

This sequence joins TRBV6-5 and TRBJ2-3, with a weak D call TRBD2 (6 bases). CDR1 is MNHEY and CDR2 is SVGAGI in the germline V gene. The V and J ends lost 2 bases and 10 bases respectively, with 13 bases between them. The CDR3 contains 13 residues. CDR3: CASSYRDSSAQYF. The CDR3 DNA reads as TGTGCCAGCAGTTACAGGGACTCAAGTGCGCAGTATTTT.

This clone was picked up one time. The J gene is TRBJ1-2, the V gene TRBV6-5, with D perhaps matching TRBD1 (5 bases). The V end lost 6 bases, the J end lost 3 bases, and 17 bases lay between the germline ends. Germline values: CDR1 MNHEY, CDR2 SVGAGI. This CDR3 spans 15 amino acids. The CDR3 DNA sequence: TGTGCCAGCAGCGGGGGTGGCACAATAGACTATGGCTACACCTTC. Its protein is CASSGGGTIDYGYTF.

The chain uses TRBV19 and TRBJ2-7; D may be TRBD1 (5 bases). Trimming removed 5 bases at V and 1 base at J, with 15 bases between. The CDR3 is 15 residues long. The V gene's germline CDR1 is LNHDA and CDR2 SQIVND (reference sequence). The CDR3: CASSPTQDGSYEQYF. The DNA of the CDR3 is TGTGCCAGTAGTCCGACACAGGACGGGTCCTACGAGCAGTACTTC.

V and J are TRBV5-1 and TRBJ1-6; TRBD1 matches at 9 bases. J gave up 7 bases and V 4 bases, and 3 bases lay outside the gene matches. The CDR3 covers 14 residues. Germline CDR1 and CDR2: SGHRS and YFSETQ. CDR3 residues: CASSPGTGNSPLHF. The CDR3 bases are TGCGCCAGCAGCCCCGGGACAGGGAATTCACCCCTCCACTTT. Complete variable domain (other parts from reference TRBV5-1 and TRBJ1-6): KAGVTQTPRYLIKTRGQQVTLSCSPISGHRSVSWYQQTPGQGLQFLFEYFSETQRNKGNFPGRFSGRQFSNSRSEMNVSTLELGDSALYLCASSPGTGNSPLHFGNGTRLTVT.

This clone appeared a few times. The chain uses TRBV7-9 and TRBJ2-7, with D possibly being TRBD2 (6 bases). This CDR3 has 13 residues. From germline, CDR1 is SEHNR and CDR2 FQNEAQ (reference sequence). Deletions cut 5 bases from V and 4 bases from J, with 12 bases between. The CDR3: CASSTVAGYEQYF. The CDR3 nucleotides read TGTGCCAGCAGCACTGTGGCGGGGTACGAGCAGTACTTC.

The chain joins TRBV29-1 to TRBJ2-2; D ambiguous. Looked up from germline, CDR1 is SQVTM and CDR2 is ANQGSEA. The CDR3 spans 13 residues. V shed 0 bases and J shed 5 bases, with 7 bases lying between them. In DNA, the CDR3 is TGCAGCGTTGAAGAGCCAGGTACCGGGGAGCTGTTTTTT. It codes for CSVEEPGTGELFF.

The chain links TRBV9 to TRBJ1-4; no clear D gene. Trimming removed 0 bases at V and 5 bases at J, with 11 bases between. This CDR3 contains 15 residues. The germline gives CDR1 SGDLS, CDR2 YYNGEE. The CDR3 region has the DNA TGTGCCAGCAGCGTAGAGGCTGGGTTGAATGAAAAACTGTTTTTT. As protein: CASSVEAGLNEKLFF.

CDR3 DNA: TGTGCCACCCGACAGGGGTTCCTCTATGGCTACACCTTC. Translation: CATRQGFLYGYTF. The J gene is TRBJ1-2, the V gene TRBV6-1, with 8 bases matching TRBD1. The CDR3 is 13 residues long. From germline, CDR1 is MNHNS and CDR2 SASEGT. V gave up 10 bases and J gave up 4 bases; unmatched junction bases: 8.

The CDR3: CAAGRRNTDTQYF. The CDR3 DNA is TGTGCCGCTGGGCGTAGGAACACAGATACGCAGTATTTT. V gene TRBV6-5 combines with J gene TRBJ2-3; D not certain. V dropped 11 bases and J dropped 2 bases, with 14 bases sitting between them. The germline gives CDR1 MNHEY, CDR2 SVGAGI. The CDR3 runs to 13 residues.

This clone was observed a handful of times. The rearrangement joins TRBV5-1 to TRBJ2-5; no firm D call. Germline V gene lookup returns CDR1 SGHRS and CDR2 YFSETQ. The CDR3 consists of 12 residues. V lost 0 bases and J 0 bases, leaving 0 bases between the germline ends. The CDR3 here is CASSLDQETQYF. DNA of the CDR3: TGCGCCAGCAGCTTGGACCAAGAGACCCAGTACTTC. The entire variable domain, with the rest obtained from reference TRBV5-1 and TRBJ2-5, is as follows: KAGVTQTPRYLIKTRGQQVTLSCSPISGHRSVSWYQQTPGQGLQFLFEYFSETQRNKGNFPGRFSGRQFSNSRSEMNVSTLELGDSALYLCASSLDQETQYFGPGTRLLVL.

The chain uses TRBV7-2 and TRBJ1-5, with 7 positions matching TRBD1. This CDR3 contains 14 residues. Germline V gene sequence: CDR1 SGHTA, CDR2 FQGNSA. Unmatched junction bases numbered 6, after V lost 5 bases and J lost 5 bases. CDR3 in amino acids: CASSRTGPYQPQHF. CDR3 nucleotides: TGTGCCAGCAGCCGGACAGGCCCATATCAGCCCCAGCATTTT.

CDR3 nucleotides: TGCGCCAGCAGCAACGGACAGGGGGTCTACGAGCAGTACTTC. This gives the protein CASSNGQGVYEQYF. The chain employs TRBV5-1 and TRBJ2-7, with 10 nucleotides matching TRBD1. Germline CDR1 reads SGHRS; CDR2 reads YFSETQ. The V segment lost 4 bases and the J segment 3 bases; nucleotides outside the gene matches: 4. This CDR3 has 14 amino acids.

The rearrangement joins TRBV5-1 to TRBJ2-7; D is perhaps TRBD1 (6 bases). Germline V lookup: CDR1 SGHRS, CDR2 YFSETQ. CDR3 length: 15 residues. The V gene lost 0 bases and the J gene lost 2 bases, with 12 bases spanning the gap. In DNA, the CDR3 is TGCGCCAGCAGCTTGGCTCCCGGACAGACCTACGAGCAGTACTTC. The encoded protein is CASSLAPGQTYEQYF.

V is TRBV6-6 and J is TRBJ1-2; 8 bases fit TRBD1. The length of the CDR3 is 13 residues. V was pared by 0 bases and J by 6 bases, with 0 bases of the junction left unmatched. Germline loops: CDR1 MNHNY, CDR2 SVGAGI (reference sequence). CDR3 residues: CASSYSQGDGYTF. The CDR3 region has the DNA TGTGCCAGCAGTTACTCACAGGGGGATGGCTACACCTTC.

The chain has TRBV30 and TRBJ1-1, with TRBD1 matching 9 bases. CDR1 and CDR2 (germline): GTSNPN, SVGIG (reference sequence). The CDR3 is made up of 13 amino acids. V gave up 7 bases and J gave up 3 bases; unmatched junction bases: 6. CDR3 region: CAFLRDRDTEAFF. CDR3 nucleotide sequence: TGTGCCTTCCTCCGGGACAGGGACACTGAAGCTTTCTTT.